This T cell receptor (beta chain) stems from a study of blood T cell repertoires in COVID-19. Study information: COVID-19 samples collected from the United States, Italy and Spain covered acute and convalescent phases. T cells, B-cell-depleted T cells, or PBMCs supplied cDNA or gDNA.

CDR1 and CDR2 from the germline V gene are SGHTA and FQGTGA. The junction had 5 bases not matched to a gene; V was cut back by 4 bases and J by 0 bases. The CDR3 spans 16 residues. Methods used by the authors: Researchers report that nucleated cell counts were estimated from reference gene primer amplification. The table came from immunoSEQ multiplex PCR; TCRdb's copy has only in-frame clones and leaves some out. That table gives V, J and clone size, and the DNA gave D and trimming. Here the sample spans about 83,000 clones, about 82% being singletons. The chain has TRBV7-3 and TRBJ1-3, with 8 positions matching TRBD1. The receptor's source is a man aged 50-59 years with active COVID-19. The sequencing sample was made of peripheral blood. In DNA form, the CDR3 reads TGTGCCAGCAGCTCAGGGGGCCCCGGCTCTGGAAACACCATATATTTT. It codes for CASSSGGPGSGNTIYF.